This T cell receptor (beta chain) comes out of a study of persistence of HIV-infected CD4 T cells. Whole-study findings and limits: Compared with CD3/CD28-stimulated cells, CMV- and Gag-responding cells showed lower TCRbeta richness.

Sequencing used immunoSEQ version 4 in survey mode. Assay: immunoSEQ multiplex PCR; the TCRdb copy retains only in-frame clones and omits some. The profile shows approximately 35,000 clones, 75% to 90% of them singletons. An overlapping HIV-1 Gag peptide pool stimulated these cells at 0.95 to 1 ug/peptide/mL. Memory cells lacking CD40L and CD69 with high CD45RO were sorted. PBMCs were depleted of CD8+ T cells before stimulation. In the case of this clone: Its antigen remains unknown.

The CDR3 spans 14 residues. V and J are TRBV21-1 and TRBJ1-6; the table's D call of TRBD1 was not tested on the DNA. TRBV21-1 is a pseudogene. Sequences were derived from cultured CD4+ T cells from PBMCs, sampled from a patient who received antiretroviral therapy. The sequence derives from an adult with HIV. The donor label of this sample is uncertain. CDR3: CASSKQGFNSPLHF. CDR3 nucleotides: TGTGCCAGCAGCAAACAGGGCTTTAATTCACCCCTCCACTTT.